A selection of T cell receptor beta chains follows, all from one sample in a study of CD8+ T cells in alopecia areata. Assay used: immunoSEQ multiplex PCR; TCRdb lists only in-frame clones, some missing. The table shows about 23,000 clones, with roughly 52% occurring only once. The sequencing sample was made of NKG2D-high CD8+ T cells sorted from blood. These receptors all stem from a human donor with alopecia areata. Each CDR3 is given with its conserved first and last residue. D genes are given only for firm matches. Expanded clones are given a class, and other clones once, few, many or no size at all.

J	D	size	V	DNA	CDR3
TRBJ2-2	TRBD1	-	TRBV5-6	TGTGCCAGCAGCAGGGACAGGGGTCGAGGCACCGGGGAGCTGTTTTTT	CASSRDRGRGTGELFF
TRBJ1-1	-	-	TRBV7-6	TGTGCCAGCAGCCCACTTAGGACACGGAACACTGAAGCTTTCTTT	CASSPLRTRNTEAFF
TRBJ2-7	-	-	TRBV4-1	TGCGCCAGCAGCCAAGTAGGGTGGAACGAGCAGTACTTC	CASSQVGWNEQYF
TRBJ1-5	-	medium-sized	TRBV27	TGTGCCAGCAGTGTCACAGGGTACCAGCCCCAGCATTTT	CASSVTGYQPQHF
TRBJ2-5	TRBD2	medium-sized	TRBV28	TGTGCCAGCAGTAGGATAGCGGGAGACAATGTAGAGACCCAGTACTTC	CASSRIAGDNVETQYF
TRBJ1-3	-	few	TRBV28	TGTGCCAGCAGTTTATGGACTTTAAACACCATATATTTT	CASSLWTLNTIYF
TRBJ2-1	TRBD2	-	TRBV2	TGTGCCAGCAGGGACCCCACTAGCGGAGCGTACAATGAGCAGTTCTTC	CASRDPTSGAYNEQFF
TRBJ2-7	TRBD2	-	TRBV10-1	TGCGCCAGCAGTGAGTCAGCTAGCGGGAAATCCTACGAGCAGTACTTC	CASSESASGKSYEQYF
TRBJ2-6	-	-	TRBV9	TGTGCCAGCAGCGGGATCGCCACAGTCTCTGGGGCCAACGTCCTGACTTTC	CASSGIATVSGANVLTF
TRBJ2-1	-	-	TRBV5-4	TGTGCCAGCAGCCCTACGTCGGGTGAGCAGTTCTTC	CASSPTSGEQFF
TRBJ1-5	-	few	TRBV29-1	TGCAGCGTTGGGGACGGGCATCAGCCCCAGCATTTT	CSVGDGHQPQHF
TRBJ2-7	-	-	TRBV5-6	TGTGCCAGCAGCTGGGGGGCCTCGGACAGCCTATCCTACGAGCAGTACTTC	CASSWGASDSLSYEQYF
TRBJ2-4	-	-	TRBV28	TGTGCCAGCAGGGGAGTCGGGCTAGCCAAAAACATTCAGTACTTC	CASRGVGLAKNIQYF
TRBJ1-2	-	once	TRBV6-5	TGTGCCAGCAGTTGGGTCTATGGCTACACCTTC	CASSWVYGYTF
TRBJ1-1	-	few	TRBV19	TGTGCCAGTAGTATGCAAGGGATCGGCGCCACTGAAGCTTTCTTT	CASSMQGIGATEAFF
TRBJ2-1	TRBD2	few	TRBV5-1	TGCGCCAGCAGCTTGGAAAGTGGGAGGGATGAGCAGTTCTTC	CASSLESGRDEQFF
TRBJ2-3	-	-	TRBV7-9	TGTGCCAGCAGCTTAGGCACTGCGGATACGCAGTATTTT	CASSLGTADTQYF
TRBJ1-1	-	-	TRBV5-4	TGTGCCAGCAGCTCTCCCGGCCGAGGGGCTTTCTTT	CASSSPGRGAFF
TRBJ1-3	-	many	TRBV19	TGTGCCAGCCTCGATCGGGGGAACACCATATATTTT	CASLDRGNTIYF
TRBJ2-7	TRBD2	few	TRBV27	TGTGCCAGCAGGGGGGGGTCAGGGAACACCTACGAGCAGTACTTC	CASRGGSGNTYEQYF
TRBJ1-1	-	-	TRBV28	TGTGCCAGCAGTTGGCTGAAGAACACTGAAGCTTTCTTT	CASSWLKNTEAFF
TRBJ2-1	-	-	TRBV2	TGTGCCAGCACTGAACAGGGTAATGAGCAGTTCTTC	CASTEQGNEQFF
TRBJ2-6	TRBD1	-	TRBV28	TGTGCCAGCAAACATCGGGGACAGGTGCTCTCTGGGGCCAACGTCCTGACTTTC	CASKHRGQVLSGANVLTF
TRBJ2-5	TRBD1	-	TRBV4-2	TGTGCCAGCAGCCAATTCGACAGGGTCCAAGAGACCCAGTACTTC	CASSQFDRVQETQYF
TRBJ2-7	TRBD1	-	TRBV28	TGTGCCAGCAGACGATGGTTAGGACAGGGTAACTACGAGCAGTACTTC	CASRRWLGQGNYEQYF
TRBJ2-2	-	-	TRBV7-2	TGTGCCAGCAGCTTTGCCCAGGCGACCGGGGAGCTGTTTTTT	CASSFAQATGELFF
TRBJ2-2	TRBD2	once	TRBV7-6	TGTGCCAGCAGCCTAAGCGTCGGGAGGGCCTACACCGGGGAGCTGTTTTTT	CASSLSVGRAYTGELFF
TRBJ1-2	-	-	TRBV29-1	TGCAGCGTTGAATCTCGGGTAGAAGCTAACTATGGCTACACCTTC	CSVESRVEANYGYTF
TRBJ2-7	TRBD2	once	TRBV14	TGTGCCAGCAGCCAAGGGACTAGCGGGACACCCTACGAGCAGTACTTC	CASSQGTSGTPYEQYF
TRBJ1-2	-	-	TRBV5-1	TGCGCCAGCAGCTTAGAGGGATTCGGAGGTCGCTACACCTTC	CASSLEGFGGRYTF
TRBJ2-7	-	-	TRBV19	TGTGCCAGTAGTCCACAGGGTTGGGACGAGCAGTACTTC	CASSPQGWDEQYF
TRBJ2-2	TRBD1	-	TRBV28	TGTGCCAGCACCAACTCGGACAGGGGGCGGACCGGGGAGCTGTTTTTT	CASTNSDRGRTGELFF
TRBJ1-5	-	once	TRBV27	TGTGCCAGCAGTTTATGGTTCGGAGGGGGTTGGAATCAGCCCCAGCATTTT	CASSLWFGGGWNQPQHF
TRBJ2-3	TRBD2	-	TRBV4-1	TGCGCCAGCAGCCACCAGACTAGCGGGAGTGCACGAGATACGCAGTATTTT	CASSHQTSGSARDTQYF
TRBJ2-3	TRBD1	once	TRBV13	TGTGCCAGCAGCTCCAACCAGGGGGCCCGTATTACAGATACGCAGTATTTT	CASSSNQGARITDTQYF
TRBJ2-1	-	-	TRBV13	TGTGCCAGCAGCTTACCCTGGGTCGATGAGCAGTTCTTC	CASSLPWVDEQFF
TRBJ2-7	-	-	TRBV5-1	TGCGCCAGCAATAAGGGTCATGGCTCCTACGAGCAGTACTTC	CASNKGHGSYEQYF
TRBJ1-1	-	once	TRBV5-1	TGCGCCAGCAGCTTGGACGCCCGGGTAGGGACTGAAGCTTTCTTT	CASSLDARVGTEAFF
TRBJ2-7	TRBD1	once	TRBV4-3	TGCGCCAGCAGCCAAAGGGACAGCATATACGAGCAGTACTTC	CASSQRDSIYEQYF
TRBJ2-3	-	-	TRBV28	TGTGCCAGCAGTTTTGTCGCTGGCACAGATACGCAGTATTTT	CASSFVAGTDTQYF